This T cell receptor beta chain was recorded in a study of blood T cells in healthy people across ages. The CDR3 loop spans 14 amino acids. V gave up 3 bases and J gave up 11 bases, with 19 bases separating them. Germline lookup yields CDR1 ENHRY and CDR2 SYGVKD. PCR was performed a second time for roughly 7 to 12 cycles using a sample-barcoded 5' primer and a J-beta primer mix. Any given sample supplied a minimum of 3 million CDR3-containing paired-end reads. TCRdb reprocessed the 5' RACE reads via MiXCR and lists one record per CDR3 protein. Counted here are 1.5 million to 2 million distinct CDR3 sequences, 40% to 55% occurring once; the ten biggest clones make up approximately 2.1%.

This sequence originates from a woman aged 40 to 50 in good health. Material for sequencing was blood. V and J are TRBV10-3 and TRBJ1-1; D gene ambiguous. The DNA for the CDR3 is TGTGCCATCAGTGAAGGACTTCCGGGCCCCGGTGCTTTCTTT. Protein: CAISEGLPGPGAFF.